This T cell receptor (beta chain) stems from a study of blood T cell repertoires in COVID-19. The method was immunoSEQ multiplex PCR; TCRdb's version includes in-frame clones alone and lacks a portion of them. Of about 140,000 clones detected, 60% to 80% appear once; the ten largest clones hold 11%. Trimming shortened V by 4 bases and J by 4 bases, and 2 bases separated the two germline ends. The V gene's germline CDR1 is SGHAT and CDR2 FQNNGV. The CDR3 is 10 amino acids. Sequencing was done on a sample of peripheral blood. This chain links TRBV11-2 with TRBJ2-7; no clear D gene. The sequence was obtained from a man in his sixties who had recovered from COVID-19. This chain's CDR3 is CASSSYEQYF. DNA for the CDR3: TGTGCCAGCAGCTCGTACGAGCAGTACTTC.